This TCR beta chain was observed in a study of blood T cell repertoires in COVID-19. Across the study: From the United States, Italy and Spain came samples of acute and convalescent COVID-19.

Produced via immunoSEQ multiplex PCR; TCRdb's table is partial and in-frame only. This table has 200,000 to 300,000 clones, roughly 90% appearing once. Germline CDR1 is SEHNR and CDR2 is FQNEAQ (reference sequence). Between the trimmed V and J ends, which lost 7 bases and 1 base, there was a span of 15 bases. The CDR3 is 15 amino acids. The sample was peripheral blood. This clonotype was obtained from a woman in her twenties or thirties with acute or convalescent COVID-19. The rearrangement uses TRBV7-9 and TRBJ2-3; D gene ambiguous. The chain's CDR3 is CASTFAAIGTDTQYF. CDR3 DNA: TGTGCCAGCACCTTCGCGGCAATAGGCACAGATACGCAGTATTTT.